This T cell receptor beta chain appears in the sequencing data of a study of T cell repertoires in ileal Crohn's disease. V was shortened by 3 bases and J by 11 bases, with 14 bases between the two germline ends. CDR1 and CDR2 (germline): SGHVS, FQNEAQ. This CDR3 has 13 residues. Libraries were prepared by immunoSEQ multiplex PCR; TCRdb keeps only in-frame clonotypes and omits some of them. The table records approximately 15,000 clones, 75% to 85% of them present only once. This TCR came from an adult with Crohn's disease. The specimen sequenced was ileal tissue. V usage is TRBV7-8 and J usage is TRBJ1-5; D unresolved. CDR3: CASSLTLKEAQHF. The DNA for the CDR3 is TGTGCCAGCAGCTTGACACTCAAAGAAGCCCAGCATTTT.